These 28 T cell receptor beta chains share one sample of origin, sequenced in a study of blood T cells in healthy people across ages. A J-beta primer mix and a sample-barcoded 5' primer were used in a second PCR of roughly 7 to 12 cycles. TCRdb re-called the 5' RACE reads with MiXCR, one entry per CDR3 protein. The data show roughly 1,500,000 distinct CDR3 sequences, 30% to 40% seen once. The sequenced material came from blood. The receptors here all came from a woman aged 25 to 39 in good health.

The J gene is TRBJ2-5, the V gene TRBV20-1, with D maybe TRBD1 (5 bases). The tail of the sequence fits TRBJ2-7 better, so the J call may be wrong. The CDR3 loop spans 13 amino acids. Germline CDR1 and CDR2: DFQATT and SNEGSKA (reference sequence). The CDR3 spells CSALTENSYEQYF. The DNA of the CDR3 is TGCAGTGCCCTGACAGAGAATTCCTACGAGCAGTACTTC.

This chain uses TRBV11-2 with TRBJ2-5; the match to TRBD2 covers 7 bases. Germline loops: CDR1 SGHAT, CDR2 FQNNGV. CDR3 length: 15 amino acids. After removal of 1 base from V and 3 bases from J, the junction contained 5 bases not matched to a gene. CDR3 residues: CASSLGSRGKETQYF. The CDR3 nucleotides are TGTGCCAGCAGCTTAGGATCGCGGGGGAAAGAGACCCAGTACTTC.

To note about this clonotype: Lacking the conserved final phenylalanine or tryptophan, this CDR3 likely reflects a read error. The limits of the CDR3 on the DNA are not certain, so only TCRdb's listed CDR3 is given. The CDR3 region is CASSMGGRRAVL. The chain is built from TRBV4-2 and TRBJ2-7; the table's D call, TRBD2, has no DNA check behind it. The germline CDR1 and CDR2 sequences are LGHNA and YNFKEQ. With termini counted, the CDR3 has 12 amino acids.

The CDR3 spells CASSSSGAVGTDTQYF. CDR3 DNA sequence: TGTGCCAGCAGTTCGTCAGGGGCGGTAGGCACAGATACGCAGTATTTT. The chain joins TRBV28 to TRBJ2-3; possibly TRBD1 for D (6 bases). The germline V and J ends were trimmed by 4 bases and 1 base, with 15 bases remaining between them. The CDR3 has 16 residues. CDR1 and CDR2 (germline): MDHEN, SYDVKM.

The genes are TRBV20-1 and TRBJ1-2, with no clear D. The germline V gene encodes CDR1 DFQATT and CDR2 SNEGSKA (reference sequence). CDR3 length equals 10 residues. The V gene lost 5 bases and the J gene lost 13 bases, with 14 bases spanning the gap. As DNA, the CDR3 is TGCAGTGCTCCGTCGCCTAGGTCCACCTTC. Its protein is CSAPSPRSTF.

This clonotype has more than one count but fewer than ten. This sequence joins TRBV12-3 or TRBV12-4 and TRBJ1-5, with 7 nucleotides matching TRBD1. The CDR3 extends over 15 amino acids. V was pared by 6 bases and J by 8 bases, with 13 bases of the junction left unmatched. The DNA for the CDR3 is TGTGCCAGCAGCAATGGACAGGCCGAGGGGAAGCCCCAGCATTTT. Translation gives CASSNGQAEGKPQHF.

The rearrangement uses TRBV24-1 and TRBJ2-3; D uncertain. V was cut by 5 bases and J by 9 bases, with 11 bases left in between. The CDR3 sequence is 12 residues long. The germline V gene encodes CDR1 KGHDR and CDR2 SFDVKD. CDR3 residues: CATSAAGKTQYF. The DNA of the CDR3 is TGTGCCACCAGTGCGGCTGGTAAAACGCAGTATTTT.

This clonotype appeared a few times. The chain recombines TRBV5-1 with TRBJ1-1, with D hard to call. The germline V and J ends were trimmed by 7 bases and 6 bases, with 13 bases remaining between them. CDR1 and CDR2 (germline): SGHRS, YFSETQ. This CDR3 has 12 amino acids. CDR3 protein: CASYDARAEAFF. For the CDR3, the DNA is TGCGCCAGCTACGACGCGAGGGCTGAAGCTTTCTTT.

This clonotype appeared many times. The chain links TRBV29-1 to TRBJ2-5; perhaps TRBD1 as D (5 bases). Germline V gene lookup returns CDR1 SQVTM and CDR2 ANQGSEA. CDR3 length equals 11 residues. V was clipped by 7 bases and J by 2 bases, with 8 bases between them. CDR3 bases: TGCAGCGCCCGACAGCAAGAGACCCAGTACTTC. Amino acids: CSARQQETQYF.

The rearrangement uses TRBV28 and TRBJ1-4; tentative D call: TRBD1 (6 bases). Trimming took off 7 bases at V and 8 bases at J, with 20 bases between the two ends. The length of the CDR3 is 15 residues. Germline V lookup: CDR1 MDHEN, CDR2 SYDVKM. As DNA, the CDR3 is TGTGCCAGCACCCTCTTCCCAGGGACACGGGAAAAACTGTTTTTT. Its translation is CASTLFPGTREKLFF.

This chain uses TRBV6-1 with TRBJ1-4; D unresolved. This CDR3 is 15 amino acids long. Germline assignment: CDR1 MNHNS and CDR2 SASEGT. V lost 0 bases and J 8 bases, leaving 13 bases between the germline ends. The CDR3: CASSEAWAATEKLFF. CDR3 in DNA: TGTGCCAGCAGTGAAGCGTGGGCAGCTACGGAAAAACTGTTTTTT.

The sample holds a few counts of this clonotype. The junction and the germline gene differ at one end; a read error may be behind it. The V gene is TRBV12-3 or TRBV12-4, the J gene TRBJ2-7; D remains ambiguous. The CDR3 is 15 amino acids. CDR3 region: CASSLGVSTSSEQYF. CDR3 sequence (DNA): TGTGCCAGCAGTTTAGGGGTTTCTACCTCCTCCGAGCAGTACTTC.

This chain uses TRBV10-2 with TRBJ1-1; TRBD1 might be the D (6 bases). Germline V CDR1 and CDR2: WSHSY, SAAADI. The CDR3 contains 13 residues. V was pared by 9 bases and J by 3 bases, with 14 bases between. CDR3 in DNA: TGCGCCAGTGGCACCGGGACATACACTGAAGCTTTCTTT. It translates to CASGTGTYTEAFF.

This clonotype was recorded a few times. At one boundary the junction diverges from the germline segment, which might be a read error. J is TRBJ2-7 and V is TRBV5-5; 13 bases are shared with TRBD2. This CDR3 has 15 amino acids. Germline loops: CDR1 SGHKS, CDR2 YYEKEE (reference sequence). The chain's CDR3 is CASSSWTSGRYGQYF. DNA for the CDR3: TGTGCCAGCAGCTCCTGGACTAGCGGGAGATACGGGCAGTACTTC.

This clonotype was seen more than once but under ten times. The chain employs TRBV11-2 and TRBJ2-1, with D possibly TRBD2 on 5 matching bases. Germline V CDR1 and CDR2: SGHAT, FQNNGV. The CDR3 has 14 amino acids. V lost 3 bases to trimming and J lost 3 bases, with 9 bases between them. The chain's CDR3 is CASSFVEGYNEQFF. DNA for the CDR3: TGTGCCAGCAGCTTTGTAGAGGGCTACAATGAGCAGTTCTTC.

This chain connects TRBV29-1 to TRBJ1-2, with D tentatively TRBD1 (5 bases). The germline gives CDR1 SQVTM, CDR2 ANQGSEA. The length of the CDR3 is 17 residues. V was pared by 6 bases and J by 0 bases, with 23 bases between. CDR3 nucleotides: TGCAGCGTAAGGGGCCTCAACTCCCTACTACCTAACTATGGCTACACCTTC. It is translated as CSVRGLNSLLPNYGYTF.

The chain couples TRBV27 to TRBJ2-7; weak D call: TRBD2 (6 bases). The CDR3 spans 14 residues. Trimming removed 3 bases at V and 5 bases at J, with 14 bases between. Germline V gives CDR1 MNHEY, CDR2 SMNVEV (reference sequence). The CDR3 protein is CASSFSGRPHEQYF. In DNA form, the CDR3 reads TGTGCCAGCAGTTTTTCCGGGAGACCCCACGAGCAGTACTTC.

This clonotype was found a few times. The chain has TRBV20-1 and TRBJ1-5; no clear D. CDR3 length: 16 residues. Germline V lookup: CDR1 DFQATT, CDR2 SNEGSKA (reference sequence). V was pared by 4 bases and J by 1 base, with 17 bases between. The CDR3 protein is CSAIKMSGKSNQPQHF. CDR3 DNA sequence: TGCAGTGCTATAAAAATGTCGGGGAAAAGCAATCAGCCCCAGCATTTT.

The sample holds many counts of this clonotype. V gene TRBV10-3 combines with J gene TRBJ2-3; 7 nucleotides line up with TRBD1. With 4 bases clipped from V and 0 bases from J, the junction kept 4 bases outside the gene matches. CDR1 is ENHRY and CDR2 is SYGVKD in the germline V gene. The CDR3 totals 15 residues. The CDR3 loop is CAISAGTASTDTQYF. In DNA, the CDR3 is TGTGCCATCAGTGCAGGGACAGCTAGCACAGATACGCAGTATTTT.

For this clonotype: Relative to the germline gene, one junction end is altered; a read error may explain this. The J gene is TRBJ2-1, the V gene TRBV5-1; 10 positions agree with TRBD2. The CDR3 length is 15 residues. CDR1 SGHRS and CDR2 YFSETQ come from the germline V gene. As DNA, the CDR3 is TGCGCCAGCAGCTTGGAACTAGCGGGGATGAATGAGCGGTTCTTC. Its translation is CASSLELAGMNERFF.

The rearrangement joins TRBV7-2 to TRBJ2-3, with a weak D call TRBD2 (7 bases). The V end was cut by 5 bases, the J end by 8 bases, with 17 bases between. The CDR3 has 14 residues. The germline CDR1 and CDR2 sequences are SGHTA and FQGNSA. The CDR3 DNA reads TGTGCCAGCAGCCGGGCGGTGGGAGGGGGTACGCAGTATTTT. Translating gives CASSRAVGGGTQYF.

This clonotype was observed a single time. The chain links TRBV12-3 or TRBV12-4 to TRBJ2-5, with D possibly matching TRBD2 (5 bases). The end of the DNA aligns better with TRBJ2-7, so the J call may be wrong. The CDR3 length is 15 residues. DNA of the CDR3: TGTGCCAGCACCGACCGAAAACTAGGAGCATACGAGCAGTACTTC. Translation: CASTDRKLGAYEQYF.

This rearrangement joins TRBV3-1 to TRBJ2-4, with D tentatively TRBD1 (6 bases). The DNA matches TRBJ2-7 better at its end, which makes the J call doubtful. The CDR3 has 15 residues. The germline V gene encodes CDR1 LGHDT and CDR2 YNNKEL (reference sequence). The CDR3 coding sequence is TGTGCCAGCAGCCAAGGTCTCCGACAGGCCTACGAGCAGTACTTC. It is translated as CASSQGLRQAYEQYF.

Concerning this clonotype itself: A read error may account for a junction end that differs from germline. V usage is TRBV7-8 and J usage is TRBJ2-7; D ambiguous. Germline lookup yields CDR1 SGHVS and CDR2 FQNEAQ. The CDR3 has 12 amino acids. The CDR3 sequence: CASSLETAEQYF. CDR3 coding DNA: TGCGCCAGCAGCTTAGAAACGGCCGAGCAGTACTTC.

This chain connects TRBV5-5 to TRBJ2-1; D not certain. Trimming stripped 4 bases from V and 4 bases from J, with 18 bases between. Germline CDR1 SGHKS, CDR2 YYEKEE (reference sequence). The CDR3 totals 16 residues. The CDR3 loop is CASSAPGDPNYNEQFF. CDR3 DNA sequence: TGTGCCAGCAGCGCCCCCGGAGACCCTAATTACAATGAGCAGTTCTTC.

This clonotype showed up just a few times. CDR3 sequence (DNA): TGCAGTGCCAACCTGGGGACAGACTTTAACTCGGGTAGCACAGATACGCAGTATTTT. This gives the protein CSANLGTDFNSGSTDTQYF. The genes are TRBV20-1 and TRBJ2-3; 7 bases match TRBD1. This CDR3 contains 19 residues. V was pared by 6 bases and J by 0 bases, with 21 bases of the junction left unmatched. Germline V CDR1 and CDR2: DFQATT, SNEGSKA (reference sequence).

The V gene is TRBV28, the J gene TRBJ2-5; D not certain. Per germline, CDR1 MDHEN and CDR2 SYDVKM. This CDR3 region has 14 residues. With 8 bases removed from V and 5 bases from J, the gap between germline ends came to 18 bases. The CDR3 DNA sequence: TGTGCCAGCCGGCCCTCGGGTCACACGGAGACCCAGTACTTC. The encoded protein is CASRPSGHTETQYF. The full variable domain, rest sourced from reference TRBV28 and TRBJ2-5, is DVKVTQSSRYLVKRTGEKVFLECVQDMDHENMFWYRQDPGLGLRLIYFSYDVKMKEKGDIPEGYSVSREKKERFSLILESASTNQTSMYLCASRPSGHTETQYFGPGTRLLVL.

This clonotype turned up a few times. The J gene is TRBJ2-3, the V gene TRBV20-1; TRBD2 aligns across 8 bases. This CDR3 has 14 residues. The germline CDR1 and CDR2 sequences are DFQATT and SNEGSKA (reference sequence). V trimming: 6 bases; J trimming: 1 base; junction bases outside the gene matches: 6. The CDR3 coding sequence is TGCAGTGCCGGTCCGGGGGGGCGCACAGATACGCAGTATTTT. It is translated as CSAGPGGRTDTQYF.